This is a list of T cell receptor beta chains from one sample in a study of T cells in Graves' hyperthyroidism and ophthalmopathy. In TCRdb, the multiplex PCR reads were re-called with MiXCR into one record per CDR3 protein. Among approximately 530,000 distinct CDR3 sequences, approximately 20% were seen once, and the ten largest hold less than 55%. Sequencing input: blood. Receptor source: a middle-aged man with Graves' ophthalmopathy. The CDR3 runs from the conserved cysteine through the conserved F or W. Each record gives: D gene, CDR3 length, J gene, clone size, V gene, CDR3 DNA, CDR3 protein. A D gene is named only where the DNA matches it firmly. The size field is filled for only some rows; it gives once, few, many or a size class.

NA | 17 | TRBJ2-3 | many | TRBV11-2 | TGTGCCAGCAACGAAGGGACAAGGCTAGACGTCACAGATACGCAGTATTTT | CASNEGTRLDVTDTQYF
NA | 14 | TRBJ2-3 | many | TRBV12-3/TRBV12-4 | TGTGCCAGCAGTTTATCTGGGGGAACAGATACGCAGTATTTT | CASSLSGGTDTQYF
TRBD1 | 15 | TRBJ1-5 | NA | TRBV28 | TGTGCCAGCAGCAAACAGCGGGCAGGGGGGCAGCCCCAGCATTTT | CASSKQRAGGQPQHF
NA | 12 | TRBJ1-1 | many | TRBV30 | TGTGCCTGGGGGCCGAAAAACACTGAAGCTTTCTTT | CAWGPKNTEAFF
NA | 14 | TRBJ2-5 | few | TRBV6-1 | TGTGCCAGCAGCCCTAGGGTCCCTAAAGAGACCCAGTACTTC | CASSPRVPKETQYF
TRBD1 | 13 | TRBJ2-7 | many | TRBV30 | TGTGCCTGCCACACAGGGGGATCCTACGAGCAGTACTTC | CACHTGGSYEQYF
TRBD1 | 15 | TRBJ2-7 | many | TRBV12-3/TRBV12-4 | TGTGCCAGCAGTCCCTTAGGGACAGAGAACTCCGAGCAGTACTTC | CASSPLGTENSEQYF
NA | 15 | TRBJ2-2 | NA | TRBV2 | TGTGCCAGCAGTGTGGCAGGGCCGAACACCGGGGAACTGTTTTTT | CASSVAGPNTGELFF
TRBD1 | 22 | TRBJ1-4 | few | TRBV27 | TGTGCCAGCAGTGTACCTCAGGGGACAGGGAATTTGGTTGTAAGGGAGTATGAAAAACTGTTTTTT | CASSVPQGTGNLVVREYEKLFF
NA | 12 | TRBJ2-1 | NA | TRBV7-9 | TGTGCCAGCAGCTTCAAATGGAATGAGCAGTTCTTC | CASSFKWNEQFF
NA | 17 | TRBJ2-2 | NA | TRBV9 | TGTGCCAGCAGCCCCTACCCGGGTACAGGGTTCCCCGGGGAGCTGTTTTTT | CASSPYPGTGFPGELFF
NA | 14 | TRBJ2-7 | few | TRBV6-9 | TGTGCCAGCAGTTATCGGACAACGACCTACGAGCAGTACTTC | CASSYRTTTYEQYF
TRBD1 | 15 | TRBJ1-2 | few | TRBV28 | TGTGCCACCTCTCGGGACAGGGGAGCTAACTATGGCTACACCTTC | CATSRDRGANYGYTF
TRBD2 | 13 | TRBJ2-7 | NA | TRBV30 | TGTGCCTGGGGCGGTAGCGGGACCTACGAGCAGTACTTC | CAWGGSGTYEQYF
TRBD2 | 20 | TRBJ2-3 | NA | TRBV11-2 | TGTGCCAGCGGATACCCCCCTACCGGGACTAGCGGCGACCCGACAGATACGCAGTATTTT | CASGYPPTGTSGDPTDTQYF
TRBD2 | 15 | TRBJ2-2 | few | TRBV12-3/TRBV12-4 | TGTGCCAGCATCCGGGGGGGGACGAACACCGGGGAGCTGTTTTTT | CASIRGGTNTGELFF
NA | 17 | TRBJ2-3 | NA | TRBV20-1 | TGCAGTGCTAGAGATCGAAGGCAGGGGTGGTCCACAGATACGCAGTATTTT | CSARDRRQGWSTDTQYF
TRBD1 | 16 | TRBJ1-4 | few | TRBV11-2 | TGTGCCAGCAGCTTCGACGACAGGGGCACGAATGAAAAACTGTTTTTT | CASSFDDRGTNEKLFF
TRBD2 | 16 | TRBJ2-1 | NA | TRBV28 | TGTGCCAGCAGCTCTGGGGGGCTAGCGGGAGTTCATGAGCAGTTCTTC | CASSSGGLAGVHEQFF
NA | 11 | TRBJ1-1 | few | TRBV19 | TGTGCCAGTAAGAGGGACACTGAAGCTTTCTTT | CASKRDTEAFF
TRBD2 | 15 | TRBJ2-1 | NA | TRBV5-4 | TGTGCCAGCCTGCCCGGGGGGAGCTCCTACAATGAGCAGTTCTTC | CASLPGGSSYNEQFF
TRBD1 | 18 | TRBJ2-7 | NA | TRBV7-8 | TGTGCCAGCAGCCGAACCCTCAGACAGGGATCGATGACCTACGAGCAGTACTTC | CASSRTLRQGSMTYEQYF
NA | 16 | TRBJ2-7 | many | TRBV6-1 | TGTGCCAGCAGTGATAGGACAGACCCCTACTCCTACGAGCAGTACTTC | CASSDRTDPYSYEQYF
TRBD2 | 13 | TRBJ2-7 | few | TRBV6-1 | TGTGCCAGCAGTTATGGGAGGGGCTACGAGCAGTACTTC | CASSYGRGYEQYF
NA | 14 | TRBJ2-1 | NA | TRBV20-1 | TGCAGTGCTCTGGACAGCGCAGGGCCCAATGAGCAGTTCTTC | CSALDSAGPNEQFF
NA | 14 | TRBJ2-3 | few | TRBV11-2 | TGTGCCAGCAGCTACCGTCGAGGCACAGATACGCAGTATTTT | CASSYRRGTDTQYF
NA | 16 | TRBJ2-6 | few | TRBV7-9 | TGTGCCAGCAGCGCCCCCAACGGAAGGGGGGCCAACGTCCTGACTTTC | CASSAPNGRGANVLTF
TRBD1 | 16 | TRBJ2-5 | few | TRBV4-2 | TGTGCCAGCAGCCAAGGACAGGGGACGGTGGTCGAGACCCAGTACTTC | CASSQGQGTVVETQYF
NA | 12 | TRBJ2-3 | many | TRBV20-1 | TGCAGTGCTTTACCGGGGGAAGATACGCAGTATTTT | CSALPGEDTQYF
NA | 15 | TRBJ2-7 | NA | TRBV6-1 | TGTGCCAGCAGTTTCGACAGGACCTTCTCCTACGAGCAGTACTTC | CASSFDRTFSYEQYF
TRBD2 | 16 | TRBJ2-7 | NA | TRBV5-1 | TGCGCCAGCAGCTTGGCGGCGGGAGGGGGCTCCTACGAGCAGTACTTC | CASSLAAGGGSYEQYF
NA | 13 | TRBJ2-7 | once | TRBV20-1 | TGCAGTGCTAGAGAGGGGGGAAGAAATGAGCAGTACTTC | CSAREGGRNEQYF
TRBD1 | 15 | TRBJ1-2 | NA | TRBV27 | TGTGCCAGCAGTTGGACAGGGGGTACTCCATATGGCTACACCTTC | CASSWTGGTPYGYTF
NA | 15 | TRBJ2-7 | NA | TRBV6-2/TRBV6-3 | TGTGCCAGCAGTGTCACGTCGGACTCGGTATACGAGCAGTACTTC | CASSVTSDSVYEQYF
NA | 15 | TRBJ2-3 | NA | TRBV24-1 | TGTGCCACCAGCGATCGATCGCGAGGGGCAGATACGCAGTATTTT | CATSDRSRGADTQYF
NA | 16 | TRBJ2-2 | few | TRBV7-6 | TGTGCCAGCAGCGACAGGCTGGGCACGAACACCGGGGAGCTGTTTTTT | CASSDRLGTNTGELFF
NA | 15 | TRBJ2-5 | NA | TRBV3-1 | TGTGCCAGCAGCCAACGGTGGGCGGGTGGGGAGACCCAGTACTTC | CASSQRWAGGETQYF
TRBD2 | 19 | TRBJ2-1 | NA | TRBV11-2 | TGTGCCAGCGGATACCCCCCTACCGGGACTAGCGGGGGGTTGGTAGAGCAGTTCTTC | CASGYPPTGTSGGLVEQFF
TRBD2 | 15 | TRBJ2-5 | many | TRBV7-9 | TGTGCCAGCAGCTTACTAGCGGGAAGTCAAGAGACCCAGTACTTC | CASSLLAGSQETQYF
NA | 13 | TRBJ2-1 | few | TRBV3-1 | TGTGCCAGCAGCCGGGCCCCATGGAATGAGCAGTTCTTC | CASSRAPWNEQFF
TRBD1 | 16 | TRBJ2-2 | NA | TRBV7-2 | TGTGCCAGCAGCCTAGAGAACAGGGGGTACACCGGGGAGCTGTTTTTT | CASSLENRGYTGELFF
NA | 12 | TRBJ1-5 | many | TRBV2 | TGTGCCAGCAGTGAAGGGCATCAGCCCCAGCATTTT | CASSEGHQPQHF
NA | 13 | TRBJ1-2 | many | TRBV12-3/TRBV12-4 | TGTGCCACCAAGAGGTCGGGGGCTGATGGCTACACCTTC | CATKRSGADGYTF
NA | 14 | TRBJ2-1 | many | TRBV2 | TGTGCCAGCAGTGATGGAGACACCTACAATGAGCAGTTCTTC | CASSDGDTYNEQFF
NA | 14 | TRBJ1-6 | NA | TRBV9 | TGTGCCAGCAGCGTGTGGCAGGAAAATTCACCCCTCCACTTT | CASSVWQENSPLHF
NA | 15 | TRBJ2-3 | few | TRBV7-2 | TGTGCCAGCAGCTCCCCAAGCCGGGGCACAGATACGCAGTATTTT | CASSSPSRGTDTQYF
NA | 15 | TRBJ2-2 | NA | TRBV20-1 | TGCAGTGCTAGAGAGGCTATACCGAACACCGGGGAGCTGTTTTTT | CSAREAIPNTGELFF
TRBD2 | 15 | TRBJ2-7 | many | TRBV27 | TGTGCCAGCAGTTTAGTGGGAGGGGTAGACTACGAGCAGTACTTC | CASSLVGGVDYEQYF
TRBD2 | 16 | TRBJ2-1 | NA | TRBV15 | TGTGCCACCAGCAGAGATGGTGCGGGAGTGGGGAATGAGCAGTTCTTC | CATSRDGAGVGNEQFF
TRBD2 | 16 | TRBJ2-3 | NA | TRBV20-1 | TGCAGTGCTAGCCAAGTCGCTAGCGGGAGTTTAGATGCGCAGTATTTT | CSASQVASGSLDAQYF
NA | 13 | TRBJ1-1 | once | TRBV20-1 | TGCAGTGTTCGACCGGGGGGGCAGGCTGAAGCTTTCTTT | CSVRPGGQAEAFF
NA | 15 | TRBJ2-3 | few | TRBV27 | TGTGCCAGCAGTTTAGAAGGGAAGGGCACAGATACGCAGTATTTT | CASSLEGKGTDTQYF
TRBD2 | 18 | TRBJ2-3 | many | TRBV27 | TGTGCCAGCAGTTCCCTCGCGGGACTAGCGGCTCTCACAGATACGCAGTATTTT | CASSSLAGLAALTDTQYF
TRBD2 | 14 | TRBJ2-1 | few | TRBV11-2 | TGTGCCAGCAGCTACTTGGGGGGGTACAATGAGCAGTTCTTC | CASSYLGGYNEQFF
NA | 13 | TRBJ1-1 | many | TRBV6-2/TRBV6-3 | TGTGCCAGCAAGTTCGGCAGTGAGACTGAAGCTTTCTTT | CASKFGSETEAFF
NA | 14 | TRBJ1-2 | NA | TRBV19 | TGTGCCAGTACTCCCAATCTACAGAACTATGGCTACACCTTC | CASTPNLQNYGYTF
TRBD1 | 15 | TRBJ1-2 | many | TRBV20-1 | TGCAGTGCTAGTAGGGACAGGGGGCTCGGCTATGGCTACACCTTC | CSASRDRGLGYGYTF
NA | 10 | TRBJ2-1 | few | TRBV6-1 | TGTGCCAGCACCTTCAATGAGCAGTTCTTC | CASTFNEQFF
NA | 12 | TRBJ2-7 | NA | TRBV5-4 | TGTGCCAGGAGCGGACACCCCTACGAGCAGTACTTC | CARSGHPYEQYF
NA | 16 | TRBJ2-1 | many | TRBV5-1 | TGCGCCAGCAGCTTGGGGGGGGAGTTCTCCTACAATGAGCAGTTCTTC | CASSLGGEFSYNEQFF